The 24 T cell receptor beta chains below were found in one sample sequenced in a study of T cells in Graves' hyperthyroidism and ophthalmopathy (dated by TCRdb to the late 2010s). Library preparation was by multiplex PCR. Sequencing was performed on an Illumina HiSeq 2000. The TCR beta CDR3 regions were amplified from RNA transcripts. The TCR CDR3 was subjected to a first round of RT-PCR using the HTBI primer set and the Qiagen OneStep RT-PCR kit. The public reads were reprocessed in TCRdb via fastp at Q25 and MiXCR, keeping in-frame beta chains. Entries that share a CDR3 protein sequence are merged under the most common genes and DNA. In this sample the table shows about 300,000 distinct CDR3 sequences, roughly a fifth of which occur a single time. In total, the top ten clones hold under 40% of the sample. The sequencing sample was made of blood. The receptors were sampled from a man aged 50 to 60 with Graves' ophthalmopathy.

The table lists this clonotype with a few counts. The rearrangement joins TRBV7-2 to TRBJ2-7, with 7 bases matching TRBD2. The CDR3 has 17 residues. Germline V gene lookup returns CDR1 SGHTA and CDR2 FQGNSA. V dropped 5 bases and J dropped 2; count of bases not matched to a gene: 15. Here the CDR3 reads CASSPTHLAVRTYEQYF. CDR3 coding DNA: TGTGCCAGCAGCCCTACTCATCTAGCGGTACGGACCTACGAGCAGTACTTC.

In its sample, this clonotype was seen many times. The CDR3 DNA reads TGCGCCAGCAGCTTCGTGGGATTGGGAACAGATACGCAGTATTTT. It yields the protein CASSFVGLGTDTQYF. The chain joins TRBV5-1 to TRBJ2-3; no clear D gene. The length of the CDR3 is 15 residues. The germline V and J ends were trimmed by 2 bases and 3 bases, with 13 bases remaining between them. The germline gives CDR1 SGHRS, CDR2 YFSETQ.

This clonotype was observed many times. The chain combines TRBV7-2 with TRBJ2-1; 8 bases are shared with TRBD1. Germline-derived CDR1 and CDR2 are SGHTA and FQGNSA. The ends lost 4 bases at V and 8 bases at J; junction bases unmatched: 4. This CDR3 spans 13 amino acids. CDR3 sequence reads: CASSWTGTHEQFF. The CDR3 bases are TGTGCCAGCAGCTGGACAGGGACCCATGAGCAGTTCTTC.

The chain recombines TRBV4-1 with TRBJ2-1; D is undetermined. The V end was cut by 1 base, the J end by 7 bases, with 8 bases between. From germline, CDR1 is MGHRA and CDR2 YSYEKL. CDR3 length equals 13 residues. This chain's CDR3 is CASSQGYINEQFF. The CDR3 DNA follows: TGCGCCAGCAGCCAAGGATACATAAATGAGCAGTTCTTC.

This clonotype was seen a handful of times. This chain links TRBV5-1 with TRBJ2-5; maybe TRBD2 (6 bases). The V gene lost 0 bases and the J gene lost 4 bases, with 13 bases spanning the gap. The CDR3 covers 15 residues. From germline, CDR1 is SGHRS and CDR2 YFSETQ. The CDR3 bases are TGCGCCAGCAGCTTGGAAAGCATGCGGGGAGAGACCCAGTACTTC. Amino acids: CASSLESMRGETQYF.

The chain is built from TRBV28 and TRBJ2-4; TRBD1 matches 8 bases. The CDR3 covers 18 residues. The V gene end was trimmed by 3 bases and the J gene end by 2 bases; junction bases not matched to a gene: 12. Looked up from germline, CDR1 is MDHEN and CDR2 is SYDVKM. The CDR3, as DNA: TGTGCCAGCAGTTTGGTAGGGACAGGCTTTTTTTCCAAAAACATTCAGTACTTC. It encodes CASSLVGTGFFSKNIQYF.

The chain combines TRBV12-5 with TRBJ2-5; D is ambiguous. The CDR3 is 12 amino acids. The V and J ends lost 1 base and 4 bases respectively, with 4 bases between them. CDR1 is LGHNT, CDR2 FRNRAP, per germline. CDR3 sequence reads: CASGLGVETQYF. The CDR3 DNA reads TGTGCTAGTGGTTTGGGGGTAGAGACCCAGTACTTC.

This clonotype was seen at least ten times. This chain joins TRBV5-1 and TRBJ2-1; TRBD2 is a possible D gene (6 bases). Germline values: CDR1 SGHRS, CDR2 YFSETQ. With 6 bases removed from V and 0 bases from J, the gap between germline ends came to 7 bases. The CDR3 length is 13 residues. The CDR3 loop reads CASKDYSYNEQFF. In nucleotides, the CDR3 is TGCGCCAGCAAGGACTACTCCTACAATGAGCAGTTCTTC.

This clonotype showed up just a few times. The genes are TRBV20-1 and TRBJ1-5, with D hard to call. There are 12 residues in the CDR3. From germline, CDR1 is DFQATT and CDR2 SNEGSKA (reference sequence). Trimming pared 1 base from V and 9 bases from J, leaving 10 bases between. The CDR3 reads CSARAGLLPQHF. Written as DNA, the CDR3 is TGCAGTGCTAGAGCCGGACTGTTGCCCCAGCATTTT.

This clonotype was seen repeatedly, ten times or more. DNA for the CDR3: TGTGCCTGGAGTGTACCGCCAACCCGGGCGATGAACACTGAAGCTTTCTTT. This translates into CAWSVPPTRAMNTEAFF. The V gene is TRBV30, the J gene TRBJ1-1; D unresolved. The CDR3 has 17 residues. Trimming removed 0 bases from V and 0 bases from J, with 17 bases in between. The germline V gene has CDR1 GTSNPN and CDR2 SVGIG (reference sequence).

In this sample, this clonotype turned up a few times. The gene calls are TRBV6-5 and TRBJ2-5; unclear D gene. The germline CDR1 and CDR2 sequences are MNHEY and SVGAGI. The CDR3 is made up of 13 amino acids. V lost 2 bases and J 4 bases, leaving 8 bases between the germline ends. The CDR3 loop reads CASSYGPRETQYF. As DNA, the CDR3 is TGTGCCAGCAGTTACGGTCCGAGAGAGACCCAGTACTTC.

The chain combines TRBV10-3 with TRBJ2-3, with D perhaps matching TRBD1 or TRBD2 (5 bases each). Trimming cost V 11 bases and J 6 bases, with 21 bases left between them. The length of the CDR3 is 14 residues. CDR1 and CDR2 from the germline V gene are ENHRY and SYGVKD. CDR3 protein: CAFASGRLPDTQYF. CDR3 DNA sequence: TGTGCCTTCGCCTCGGGACGGCTGCCGGATACGCAGTATTTT.

The chain carries TRBV12-3 or TRBV12-4 and TRBJ2-2; perhaps TRBD1 as D (6 bases). The CDR3 has 15 amino acids. V lost 2 bases and J lost 4, with 11 bases in between. The CDR3 DNA is TGTGCCAGCAGTTTAACCCTAGGGGGCACCGGGGAGCTGTTTTTT. Its translation is CASSLTLGGTGELFF.

This clonotype was picked up a small number of times. The chain combines TRBV9 with TRBJ1-5, with unresolved D. The CDR3 is made up of 15 amino acids. The V end lost 8 bases, the J end lost 3 bases, and 18 bases lay between the germline ends. Per the germline V gene, CDR1 is SGDLS and CDR2 is YYNGEE. CDR3 in amino acids: CASGDSTDPNQPQHF. CDR3 nucleotides: TGTGCCAGTGGAGACTCGACTGATCCCAATCAGCCCCAGCATTTT.

This clonotype has ten or more counts. This rearrangement joins TRBV2 to TRBJ1-1; D not certain. The ends were cut back, 6 bases at V and 5 bases at J, with 16 bases in the middle. The CDR3 has 14 amino acids. Germline lookup yields CDR1 SNHLY and CDR2 FYNNEI. The CDR3 sequence is CASRRSAEGTEAFF. In DNA, the CDR3 is TGTGCCAGCAGACGGTCGGCTGAGGGAACTGAAGCTTTCTTT. Full variable domain (missing parts from reference TRBV2 and TRBJ1-1): EPEVTQTPSHQVTQMGQEVILRCVPISNHLYFYWYRQILGQKVEFLVSFYNNEISEKSEIFDDQFSVERPDGSNFTLKIRSTKLEDSAMYFCASRRSAEGTEAFFGQGTRLTVV.

This clonotype appeared many times. This CDR3 is CASSLAGTGTYEQYF. As DNA, the CDR3 is TGCGCCAGCAGCTTGGCCGGGACAGGGACTTACGAGCAGTACTTC. J is TRBJ2-7 and V is TRBV5-1, with TRBD1 matching over 9 bases. Germline V CDR1 and CDR2: SGHRS, YFSETQ. The CDR3 is 15 residues long. The J segment lost 4 bases and the V segment lost 0 bases, leaving 5 bases of the junction unmatched.

The CDR3 DNA is TGTGCCAGCAGTCCGCTCCTAGCGGGAGGAGGATATTTT. This translates into CASSPLLAGGGYF. J is TRBJ1-3 and V is TRBV12-3 or TRBV12-4, with D unclear. The CDR3 is 13 amino acids. Trimming left V 5 bases short and J 15 bases short, with 20 bases between.

A word on this clonotype: The junction differs from germline at one of its ends, possibly a read error. As DNA, the CDR3 is TGTGCCAGCAATTTATGGGGAAACACTGAAGCTTTCTTT. It codes for CASNLWGNTEAFF. The V call is TRBV28, the J call TRBJ1-1; D gene unclear. CDR1 is MDHEN and CDR2 is SYDVKM in the germline V gene. CDR3 length: 13 residues.

The chain has TRBV10-3 and TRBJ1-5; 7 positions match TRBD1. Per germline, CDR1 ENHRY and CDR2 SYGVKD. The CDR3 runs to 14 residues. J gave up 5 bases and V 6 bases, and 7 bases lay outside the gene matches. The CDR3 reads CAIRSGTADQPQHF. The CDR3 region has the DNA TGTGCCATCAGGAGCGGGACAGCCGATCAGCCCCAGCATTTT.

V is TRBV2 and J is TRBJ1-1, with D perhaps matching TRBD1 (5 bases). This CDR3 comprises 12 residues. The V end was cut by 8 bases, the J end by 4 bases, with 11 bases between. Germline V gene lookup returns CDR1 SNHLY and CDR2 FYNNEI. The CDR3 region is CASERGGTEAFF. The CDR3 DNA sequence: TGTGCCAGCGAGAGGGGAGGCACTGAAGCTTTCTTT.

There are many counts of this clonotype. The CDR3 bases are TGTGCCAGCAGCTGGGAGGAGGGGGTCTCCTACGAGCAGTACTTC. Protein: CASSWEEGVSYEQYF. This rearrangement joins TRBV7-3 to TRBJ2-7; D assignment may be TRBD1 or TRBD2 (6 bases each). Germline V gene sequence: CDR1 SGHTA, CDR2 FQGTGA. V was cut by 4 bases and J by 0 bases, with 13 bases left in between. The length of the CDR3 is 15 residues.

V and J are TRBV6-2 or TRBV6-3 and TRBJ2-1; D may be TRBD2 (6 bases). The CDR3 contains 15 residues. V dropped 5 bases and J dropped 6 bases, with 17 bases sitting between them. Germline lookup yields CDR1 MNHEY and CDR2 SVGEGT. As DNA, the CDR3 is TGTGCCAGCAGTGGGACTTTTGGGTACACCAATGAGCAGTTCTTC. Amino acid sequence: CASSGTFGYTNEQFF.

This clonotype has ten or more counts. One end of the junction is discordant with germline, which a read error may explain. The gene calls are TRBV5-1 and TRBJ1-5; D unclear. The CDR3 has 14 residues. Germline loops: CDR1 SGHRS, CDR2 YFSETQ. The CDR3, as DNA: TGTGCCAGCAGTTTAGCGGGCCTCAATCAGCCCCAGCATTTT. Translated, it gives CASSLAGLNQPQHF. Full variable domain (missing parts from reference TRBV5-1 and TRBJ1-5): KAGVTQTPRYLIKTRGQQVTLSCSPISGHRSVSWYQQTPGQGLQFLFEYFSETQRNKGNFPGRFSGRQFSNSRSEMNVSTLELGDSALYLCASSLAGLNQPQHFGDGTRLSIL.

The chain links TRBV5-1 to TRBJ2-7; a weak D match, TRBD1 (6 bases). V was trimmed by 2 bases and J by 6 bases, leaving 18 bases between them. The CDR3 has 15 amino acids. Germline V gene sequence: CDR1 SGHRS, CDR2 YFSETQ. Written as DNA, the CDR3 is TGCGCCAGCAGCTTTGGTCGGGACATAATCGGCGAGCAGTACTTC. Translating it yields CASSFGRDIIGEQYF. Full variable domain (rest looked up from reference TRBV5-1 and TRBJ2-7): KAGVTQTPRYLIKTRGQQVTLSCSPISGHRSVSWYQQTPGQGLQFLFEYFSETQRNKGNFPGRFSGRQFSNSRSEMNVSTLELGDSALYLCASSFGRDIIGEQYFGPGTRLTVT.